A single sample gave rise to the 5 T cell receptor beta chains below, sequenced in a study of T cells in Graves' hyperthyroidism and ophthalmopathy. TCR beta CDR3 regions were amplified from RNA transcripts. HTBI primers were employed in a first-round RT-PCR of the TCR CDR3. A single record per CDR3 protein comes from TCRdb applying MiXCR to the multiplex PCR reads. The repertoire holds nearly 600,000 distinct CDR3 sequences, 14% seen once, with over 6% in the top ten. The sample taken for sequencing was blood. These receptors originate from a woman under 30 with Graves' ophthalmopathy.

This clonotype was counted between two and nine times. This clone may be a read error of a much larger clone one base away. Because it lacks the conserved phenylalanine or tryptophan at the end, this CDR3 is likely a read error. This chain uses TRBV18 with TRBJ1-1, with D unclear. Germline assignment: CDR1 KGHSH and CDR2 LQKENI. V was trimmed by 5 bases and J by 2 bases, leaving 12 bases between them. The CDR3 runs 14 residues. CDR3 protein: CASSGSGSNTEAFL. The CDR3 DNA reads TGTGCCAGCTCAGGATCCGGGAGCAACACTGAAGCTTTCCTT.

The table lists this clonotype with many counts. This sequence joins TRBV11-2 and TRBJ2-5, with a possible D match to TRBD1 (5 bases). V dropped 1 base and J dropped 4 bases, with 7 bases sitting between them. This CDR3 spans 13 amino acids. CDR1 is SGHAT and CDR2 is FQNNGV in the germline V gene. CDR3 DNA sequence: TGTGCCAGCAGCTTAGTCCAGGGAGAGACCCAGTACTTC. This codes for CASSLVQGETQYF.

CDR3 sequence reads: CASSWLGGAYNEQFF. The DNA for the CDR3 is TGTGCCAGCAGCTGGTTGGGGGGTGCCTACAATGAGCAGTTCTTC. This chain joins TRBV7-9 and TRBJ2-1; TRBD2 might be the D (6 bases). Deletions cut 4 bases from V and 2 bases from J, with 12 bases between. The CDR3 runs 15 residues. CDR1 SEHNR and CDR2 FQNEAQ come from the germline V gene (reference sequence).

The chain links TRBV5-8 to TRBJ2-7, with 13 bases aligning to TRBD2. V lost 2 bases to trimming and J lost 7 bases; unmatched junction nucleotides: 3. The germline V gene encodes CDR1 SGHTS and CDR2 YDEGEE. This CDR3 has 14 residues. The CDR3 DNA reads TGTGCCAGCAGCTTAGGACTAGCGGGAGAAGAGCAGTACTTC. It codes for CASSLGLAGEEQYF.

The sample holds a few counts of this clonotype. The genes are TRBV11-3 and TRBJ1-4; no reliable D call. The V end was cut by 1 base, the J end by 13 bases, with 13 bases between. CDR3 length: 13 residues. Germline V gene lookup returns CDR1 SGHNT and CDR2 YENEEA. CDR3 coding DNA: TGTGCCAGCAGCTTAGGGGGAGGGTATGGACTGTTTTTT. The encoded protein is CASSLGGGYGLFF.